The T cell receptor (beta chain) under discussion was sequenced for a study of cytomegalovirus exposure and HLA in healthy donors. V was shortened by 0 bases and J by 1 base, with 6 bases between the two germline ends. The CDR3 has 14 residues. The germline gives CDR1 SGDLS, CDR2 YYNGEE. Whole-study findings and limits: Most CMV-associated TCR beta chains appeared HLA-restricted in a later analysis.

This PCR relied on a set of 60 Vbeta primers and 13 Jbeta primers. Here immunoSEQ multiplex PCR was the method, and the copy in TCRdb shows in-frame clones only, minus some. The table shows approximately 150,000 clones, with around 82% occurring only once. As for this clone: Its antigen is unknown.

The chain employs TRBV9 and TRBJ2-3, with unresolved D. Material for sequencing was PBMCs. This clonotype was sampled from a woman in her thirties or forties in good health and CMV-seropositive. The CDR3 region has the DNA TGTGCCAGCAGCGTAGCGCCAGGCACAGATACGCAGTATTTT. This translates into CASSVAPGTDTQYF.